What follows describes a single T cell receptor beta chain. Its antigen is not yet known. The data belong to a study of monozygotic twins with inflammatory bowel disease (dated 2019 in TCRdb). The study in broad terms: The complete study included about 28 monozygotic twin pairs: 19 IBD-discordant Danish pairs and nine German pairs, of which four were IBD-concordant and five were IBD-discordant. Each individual had, on average, about 151 000 unique TCRalpha sequences and 181 000 unique TCRbeta sequences available for analysis. Within discordant pairs, disease-associated traits were sought mainly by comparing IBD patients with their genetically identical healthy co-twins.

Summary of the overall study and its limitations: Distinction between different T cell subtypes could not be achieved in the analysis. Measured by the inverse Simpson index, TCRbeta repertoire diversity was lower in IBD patients than in their healthy co-twins. The results gave no support for a single strong signal or clonotype linked to IBD. Fewer clonotypes were shared with other individuals by IBD patients than by healthy twins, most markedly in patients showing signs of disease activity. Because patients received different immunosuppressive treatments, the repertoires may have picked up extra background noise and variability between individuals. Repertoire similarity did not differ between concordant and discordant twins, which could be due to limited statistical power.

Libraries were constructed by 5' RACE. For each TCR library, 3,500 to 4,000 ng of total RNA was used. cDNA was synthesized with SMARTScribe reverse transcriptase in eight separate reactions per sample. During cDNA synthesis, template switching introduced unique molecular identifiers that contained a 6-nucleotide sample barcode. TCRalpha and TCRbeta cDNA was amplified in two nested PCRs of around 15 and 9 cycles, and bead purification was carried out after each PCR. Before amplification, cDNA was treated with uracil DNA-glycosylase and purified using the QIAquick PCR purification kit. The second PCR was the step at which Illumina TruSeq-compatible adapters and sample-specific barcodes were added. TapeStation and Qubit were used to check library quality and concentration, and around 5.3 ng of each library was pooled. The pooled libraries were sequenced with 2 x 100 bp reads and custom sequencing primers on an Illumina HiSeq2500 single-index Rapid Run. The paper's processing steps were these. PCR and sequencing errors were corrected by UMI-based consensus assembly using MiGEC version 1.2.6. MiXCR version 2.1.1 was used to carry out V(D)J alignment, clonotype assembly and CDR3 extraction. Normalisation of gene usage, clonotype sharing and MAIT/NKT TCR abundance was achieved by analysing the top 1000, 10 000 and 20 000 clonotypes per sample. Diversity was computed as the inverse Simpson index with the vegan R package after downsampling to 27 000 UMIs. Statistical testing used paired Mann-Whitney U tests on the discordant twin pairs and applied Benjamini-Hochberg correction for multiple testing. Following TCRdb reprocessing, every CDR3 protein sequence forms one entry, and DNA is not provided. The authors' filters were not applied to this entry. This sample's clone table shows roughly 160,000 distinct CDR3 sequences. The top ten hold 2% to 3% of the sample.

From each donor, a roughly 2.7 ml peripheral blood sample was collected into PAXgene tubes and kept at -80 degrees C. Without T cell sorting, total RNA was isolated from whole blood using the PAXgene blood miRNA kit on an automated QIAcube. Deep TCRalpha and TCRbeta repertoire profiling with unique molecular barcoding was performed on peripheral blood of monozygotic twin pairs concordant or discordant for inflammatory bowel disease. Smoking habits were recorded for all twin pairs, and individuals were classified as current, former or never smokers. In the germline V gene, CDR1 corresponds to MNHNS and CDR2 to SASEGT. Including cysteine and phenylalanine, the CDR3 has 16 amino acids. The coding DNA is unavailable.

The clonotype was recovered from a human donor with ulcerative colitis or Crohn's disease, or a healthy co-twin of an affected twin (not recorded which). The sample taken for sequencing was blood. The V and J genes are TRBV6-1 and TRBJ2-3; TCRdb lists TRBD2, though no DNA is available to test this call. The CDR3 protein: CASTLAGGTSTDTQYF.